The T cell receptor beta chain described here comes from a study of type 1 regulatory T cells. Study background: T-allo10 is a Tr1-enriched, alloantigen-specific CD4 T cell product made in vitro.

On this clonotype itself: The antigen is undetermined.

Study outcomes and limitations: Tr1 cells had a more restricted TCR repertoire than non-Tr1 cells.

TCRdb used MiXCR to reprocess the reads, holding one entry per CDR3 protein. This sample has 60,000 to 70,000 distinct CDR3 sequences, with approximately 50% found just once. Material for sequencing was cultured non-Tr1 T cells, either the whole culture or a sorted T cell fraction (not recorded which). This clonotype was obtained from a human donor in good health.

The CDR3: CASSLLAGAHYNEQFF. Here the CDR3 DNA reads TGTGCCAGCAGCCTTTTAGCGGGGGCGCACTACAATGAGCAGTTCTTC. V and J are TRBV7-2 and TRBJ2-1; 9 bases align to TRBD2. Germline CDR1 reads SGHTA; CDR2 reads FQGNSA. This CDR3 has 16 residues. V shed 5 bases, J shed 3 bases, and the junction held 8 bases outside the gene matches.